The 4 T cell receptor beta chains reported below all come from one sample, sequenced in a study of blood T cell repertoires in COVID-19. The table came from immunoSEQ multiplex PCR; TCRdb's copy has only in-frame clones and leaves some out. The table shows 85,000 to 90,000 clones, with approximately 79% occurring only once. The sample consisted of peripheral blood. Every receptor here comes from an elderly woman with active or convalescent COVID-19.

The chain employs TRBV6-9 and TRBJ1-1; D gene ambiguous. The ends were cut back, 4 bases at V and 2 bases at J, with 17 bases in the middle. This CDR3 contains 16 residues. CDR1 is MNHGY and CDR2 is SVAAGI in the germline V gene. DNA for the CDR3: TGTGCCAGCAGTTTCGGCGGTCGAATAGGAAACACTGAAGCTTTCTTT. Its translation: CASSFGGRIGNTEAFF.

This chain connects TRBV18 to TRBJ1-1; D unclear. Per the germline V gene, CDR1 is KGHSH and CDR2 is LQKENI. This CDR3 has 14 amino acids. V was cut by 6 bases and J by 1 base, with 12 bases left in between. The CDR3 nucleotides are TGTGCCAGCTCGGCCGTGAGGGAGAACACTGAAGCTTTCTTT. Residues: CASSAVRENTEAFF.

The chain is built from TRBV12-5 and TRBJ2-7; 7 nucleotides agree with TRBD1. Trimming at V came to 4 bases and at J to 0 bases, leaving 12 bases not matched to a gene. Germline lookup yields CDR1 LGHNT and CDR2 FRNRAP. The CDR3 totals 17 residues. The CDR3 sequence: CASGSTRGRGTSYEQYF. The CDR3 DNA reads TGTGCTAGTGGTTCCACACGGGGCAGGGGGACCTCCTACGAGCAGTACTTC.

The gene calls are TRBV3-1 (or the pseudogene TRBV3-2) and TRBJ2-2; TRBD1 aligns across 8 bases. This CDR3 comprises 14 residues. CDR1 is LGHDT and CDR2 is YNNKEL in the germline V gene (reference sequence). The ends lost 3 bases at V and 6 bases at J; junction bases unmatched: 3. CDR3 bases: TGTGCCAGCAGCCATACGGGACAGGCCGGGGAGCTGTTTTTT. This gives the protein CASSHTGQAGELFF.